Ten or more counts support the clone carrying this T cell receptor beta chain. A universal primer site was added by template switching, and unique molecular identifiers were carried by the cDNA. One entry per CDR3 protein results from TCRdb running MiXCR on the 5' RACE reads. The table lists 550,000 to 800,000 distinct CDR3 sequences, just over 7% of them singletons. These data come from a study of identical twins. From germline, CDR1 is KGHDR and CDR2 SFDVKD. Unmatched junction bases numbered 7, after V lost 3 bases and J lost 0 bases. This CDR3 has 19 amino acids. The data were also submitted as part of a second study, on yellow fever vaccine responses in identical twins.

This receptor was identified in a woman aged 18 to 35 in good health. The sequencing input was PBMCs. V and J are TRBV24-1 and TRBJ2-1; 13 nucleotides align to TRBD2. CDR3 loop: CATSDVGTSGTSSYNEQFF. The CDR3 nucleotides are TGTGCCACCAGTGATGTGGGGACTAGCGGGACCAGCTCCTACAATGAGCAGTTCTTC.